This record looks at one T cell receptor beta chain sequence and its context. Recruited during active infection, patients (from Seattle) were subsequently followed longitudinally. In the original processing: Reference gene primer amplification gave estimated nucleated cell counts. TCRdb's table, derived via immunoSEQ multiplex PCR, lists solely in-frame clones and lacks some. V, J and clone size derive from that table, while D and trimming were established from the DNA sequence. The table shows 300,000 to 400,000 clones, with roughly 90% occurring only once. This specimen comes from a study of blood T cell repertoires in COVID-19. About the research overall: PBMCs, B-cell-depleted T cells, or T cells provided the cDNA or gDNA that made up the material.

The CDR3 has 15 residues. V lost 6 bases, J lost 2 bases, and 17 bases lay in between. Germline V gene data show CDR1 as MNHEY and CDR2 as SVGEGT. This TCR came from a woman aged 55-69 years with COVID-19, enrolled during active disease. This chain joins TRBV6-2 or TRBV6-3 and TRBJ2-7; a possible D gene is TRBD1 (6 bases). Sequencing was carried out using peripheral blood. CDR3 coding DNA: TGTGCCAGCAGCTCGGTGCAGGGGATTCCCTACGAGCAGTACTTC. It encodes CASSSVQGIPYEQYF.